A selection of T cell receptor beta chains follows, all from one sample in a study of blood T cell repertoires in COVID-19. The method was immunoSEQ multiplex PCR; TCRdb's version includes in-frame clones alone and lacks a portion of them. The sample consists of 35,000 to 50,000 clones, 85% to 90% of them appearing once. Sample: peripheral blood. Source of these receptors: a man in his 70s with acute or convalescent COVID-19. The CDR3 runs from the conserved cysteine through the conserved F or W. The order of the fields is CDR3 protein, CDR3 DNA, clone size, J gene, V gene, D gene. D genes are given only for firm matches. Size is stated for part of the rows, as once, few or many counts, or as a class when the clone is expanded.

CDR3 protein: CASSPLSAGTYNEQFF
CDR3 DNA: TGTGCCAGCTCACCGCTATCTGCGGGGACCTACAATGAGCAGTTCTTC
clone size: few
J gene: TRBJ2-1
V gene: TRBV18
D gene: .

CDR3 protein: CASSLSNTGELFF
CDR3 DNA: TGTGCCAGCAGCCTTTCGAACACCGGGGAGCTGTTTTTT
clone size: .
J gene: TRBJ2-2
V gene: TRBV6-5
D gene: .

CDR3 protein: CAIETGDTQYF
CDR3 DNA: TGCGCCATCGAGACGGGGGATACGCAGTATTTT
clone size: .
J gene: TRBJ2-3
V gene: TRBV10-2
D gene: .

CDR3 protein: CASSPRQLTEAFF
CDR3 DNA: TGTGCCAGCTCACCCCGACAGCTCACTGAAGCTTTCTTT
clone size: .
J gene: TRBJ1-1
V gene: TRBV18
D gene: .

CDR3 protein: CASSKGTSSSQETQYF
CDR3 DNA: TGTGCCAGCAGCAAGGGGACTAGCAGTTCCCAAGAGACCCAGTACTTC
clone size: .
J gene: TRBJ2-5
V gene: TRBV9
D gene: TRBD2

CDR3 protein: CASSIWDRWSNQPQHF
CDR3 DNA: TGTGCCAGTAGTATCTGGGACAGGTGGAGCAATCAGCCCCAGCATTTT
clone size: .
J gene: TRBJ1-5
V gene: TRBV19
D gene: TRBD1

CDR3 protein: CASTTDGQDNGYTF
CDR3 DNA: TGTGCCAGTACGACTGATGGACAGGATAATGGCTACACCTTC
clone size: .
J gene: TRBJ1-2
V gene: TRBV19
D gene: TRBD1

CDR3 protein: CASSPGQGALSLHF
CDR3 DNA: TGTGCCAGCAGCCCTGGACAGGGGGCCCTTTCCCTCCACTTT
clone size: .
J gene: TRBJ1-6
V gene: TRBV5-6
D gene: TRBD1

CDR3 protein: CASSFAPREAEAFF
CDR3 DNA: TGCGCCAGCAGCTTTGCCCCTCGGGAGGCTGAAGCTTTCTTT
clone size: .
J gene: TRBJ1-1
V gene: TRBV5-1
D gene: .

CDR3 protein: CASSDPQGGETQYF
CDR3 DNA: TGCGCCAGCAGCGATCCGCAGGGAGGGGAGACCCAGTACTTC
clone size: .
J gene: TRBJ2-5
V gene: TRBV5-1
D gene: TRBD2

CDR3 protein: CASITGSSYNEQFF
CDR3 DNA: TGTGCCAGCATAACAGGGAGCTCCTACAATGAGCAGTTCTTC
clone size: .
J gene: TRBJ2-1
V gene: TRBV6-5
D gene: .

CDR3 protein: CASGLVPRDSFQVYEQYF
CDR3 DNA: TGTGCTAGTGGTTTGGTACCCCGGGACAGTTTTCAGGTCTACGAGCAGTACTTC
clone size: .
J gene: TRBJ2-7
V gene: TRBV12-5
D gene: TRBD1

CDR3 protein: CASNRGQGREEKLFF
CDR3 DNA: TGTGCCAGCAACCGGGGACAGGGACGGGAGGAAAAACTGTTTTTT
clone size: .
J gene: TRBJ1-4
V gene: TRBV28
D gene: TRBD1

CDR3 protein: CASSIQRDRSNEQFF
CDR3 DNA: TGTGCCAGCAGCATCCAGCGTGATAGGTCGAATGAGCAGTTCTTC
clone size: .
J gene: TRBJ2-1
V gene: TRBV7-2
D gene: .

CDR3 protein: CASSWGGEQFF
CDR3 DNA: TGTGCCAGCAGCTGGGGGGGTGAGCAGTTCTTC
clone size: .
J gene: TRBJ2-1
V gene: TRBV11-3
D gene: TRBD2

CDR3 protein: CASSDSSGRATIGNEQFF
CDR3 DNA: TGTGCCAGCAGTGACTCTAGCGGGAGGGCTACCATTGGCAATGAGCAGTTCTTC
clone size: .
J gene: TRBJ2-1
V gene: TRBV6-2/TRBV6-3
D gene: TRBD2

CDR3 protein: CASSAGVQDGQPQHF
CDR3 DNA: TGTGCCAGCAGCGCAGGGGTACAGGATGGTCAGCCCCAGCATTTT
clone size: few
J gene: TRBJ1-5
V gene: TRBV7-2
D gene: .

CDR3 protein: CASSPWEGNNTGELFF
CDR3 DNA: TGTGCCAGCAGCCCCTGGGAGGGAAACAACACCGGGGAGCTGTTTTTT
clone size: few
J gene: TRBJ2-2
V gene: TRBV11-3
D gene: TRBD2

CDR3 protein: CASSFEFSYEQYF
CDR3 DNA: TGTGCCAGCAGCTTTGAGTTCTCCTACGAGCAGTACTTC
clone size: .
J gene: TRBJ2-7
V gene: TRBV7-2
D gene: .

CDR3 protein: CASTPTGGAGANVLTF
CDR3 DNA: TGTGCCAGCACCCCGACGGGGGGCGCTGGGGCCAACGTCCTGACTTTC
clone size: .
J gene: TRBJ2-6
V gene: TRBV21-1
D gene: .

CDR3 protein: CAGLRTENYGYTF
CDR3 DNA: TGTGCCGGACTGCGGACGGAGAACTATGGCTACACCTTC
clone size: few
J gene: TRBJ1-2
V gene: TRBV5-4
D gene: .

CDR3 protein: CASHTTGSNSPLHF
CDR3 DNA: TGTGCCAGCCATACTACAGGGTCCAATTCACCCCTCCACTTT
clone size: .
J gene: TRBJ1-6
V gene: TRBV28
D gene: .

CDR3 protein: CASSLVPGGDTIYF
CDR3 DNA: TGTGCCAGCAGCTTGGTCCCAGGAGGGGACACCATATATTTT
clone size: .
J gene: TRBJ1-3
V gene: TRBV5-6
D gene: .

CDR3 protein: CATSDGQGHEQYF
CDR3 DNA: TGTGCCACCAGTGACGGACAGGGCCACGAGCAGTACTTC
clone size: .
J gene: TRBJ2-7
V gene: TRBV24-1
D gene: TRBD1

CDR3 protein: CASTFTGPMSGYTF
CDR3 DNA: TGTGCCAGCACCTTCACAGGGCCCATGTCTGGCTACACCTTC
clone size: .
J gene: TRBJ1-2
V gene: TRBV21-1
D gene: .

CDR3 protein: CASTKGENGYTF
CDR3 DNA: TGTGCCAGTACGAAGGGGGAGAATGGCTACACCTTC
clone size: .
J gene: TRBJ1-2
V gene: TRBV19
D gene: .

CDR3 protein: CATSINAQNSPLHF
CDR3 DNA: TGTGCCACTTCTATTAACGCCCAAAATTCACCCCTCCACTTT
clone size: few
J gene: TRBJ1-6
V gene: TRBV3-1/TRBV3-2
D gene: .

CDR3 protein: CASMEGRVAEAFF
CDR3 DNA: TGTGCCAGTATGGAGGGCCGAGTTGCTGAAGCTTTCTTT
clone size: few
J gene: TRBJ1-1
V gene: TRBV19
D gene: .

CDR3 protein: CAISEDSNTGELFF
CDR3 DNA: TGTGCCATCAGTGAGGACAGCAACACCGGGGAGCTGTTTTTT
clone size: .
J gene: TRBJ2-2
V gene: TRBV10-3
D gene: .

CDR3 protein: CASSAVAGGPTYTQYF
CDR3 DNA: TGTGCCAGCAGCGCAGTAGCGGGAGGGCCAACATATACGCAGTATTTT
clone size: .
J gene: TRBJ2-3
V gene: TRBV9
D gene: TRBD2

CDR3 protein: CASSIRGQDGYTF
CDR3 DNA: TGTGCCAGTAGTATTAGGGGGCAGGATGGCTACACCTTC
clone size: .
J gene: TRBJ1-2
V gene: TRBV19
D gene: TRBD1

CDR3 protein: CASSPGLAGGQETQYF
CDR3 DNA: TGTGCCAGCAGCCCCGGACTAGCGGGGGGCCAAGAGACCCAGTACTTC
clone size: once
J gene: TRBJ2-5
V gene: TRBV7-2
D gene: TRBD2

CDR3 protein: CASWRSWDEQYF
CDR3 DNA: TGTGCCAGTTGGAGGTCGTGGGACGAGCAGTACTTC
clone size: .
J gene: TRBJ2-7
V gene: TRBV6-5
D gene: .

CDR3 protein: CASSNVPLEQFF
CDR3 DNA: TGTGCCAGTAGTAATGTACCCCTAGAGCAGTTCTTC
clone size: .
J gene: TRBJ2-1
V gene: TRBV19
D gene: .

CDR3 protein: CASSTGFGTEAFF
CDR3 DNA: TGTGCCAGTAGTACAGGGTTTGGCACTGAAGCTTTCTTT
clone size: .
J gene: TRBJ1-1
V gene: TRBV19
D gene: .

CDR3 protein: CASSLGRDSQETQYF
CDR3 DNA: TGTGCCAGCAGCTTAGGGCGGGACAGCCAAGAGACCCAGTACTTC
clone size: .
J gene: TRBJ2-5
V gene: TRBV7-9
D gene: .

CDR3 protein: CASSYEASSGNTIYF
CDR3 DNA: TGCGCCAGCAGCTATGAAGCGAGCTCTGGAAACACCATATATTTT
clone size: .
J gene: TRBJ1-3
V gene: TRBV5-1
D gene: .

CDR3 protein: CASSVVASGTDTQYF
CDR3 DNA: TGTGCCAGCAGCGTAGTGGCTAGCGGTACAGATACGCAGTATTTT
clone size: .
J gene: TRBJ2-3
V gene: TRBV9
D gene: TRBD2

CDR3 protein: CAWIVQGSTGELFF
CDR3 DNA: TGTGCCTGGATTGTTCAGGGAAGCACCGGGGAGCTGTTTTTT
clone size: .
J gene: TRBJ2-2
V gene: TRBV30
D gene: .

CDR3 protein: CASSSPDRGVFPQHF
CDR3 DNA: TGTGCCAGCAGTTCACCCGACAGGGGAGTCTTTCCCCAGCATTTT
clone size: .
J gene: TRBJ1-5
V gene: TRBV6-2/TRBV6-3
D gene: TRBD1

CDR3 protein: CATTDRVTGELFF
CDR3 DNA: TGTGCCACCACCGACAGAGTCACCGGGGAGCTGTTTTTT
clone size: .
J gene: TRBJ2-2
V gene: TRBV24-1
D gene: .

CDR3 protein: CASRNGKGTIYF
CDR3 DNA: TGTGCCAGCAGAAACGGGAAGGGTACCATATATTTT
clone size: .
J gene: TRBJ1-3
V gene: TRBV6-1
D gene: .

CDR3 protein: CASSHGHQNTEAFF
CDR3 DNA: TGTGCCAGCAGCCATGGACACCAGAACACTGAAGCTTTCTTT
clone size: .
J gene: TRBJ1-1
V gene: TRBV7-9
D gene: .

CDR3 protein: CASSLRTGAGGNTIYF
CDR3 DNA: TGTGCCAGCAGCCTCCGGACAGGGGCTGGTGGAAACACCATATATTTT
clone size: .
J gene: TRBJ1-3
V gene: TRBV3-1/TRBV3-2
D gene: TRBD1

CDR3 protein: CASSLDASGQPQHF
CDR3 DNA: TGTGCCAGCAGCTTAGACGCGTCGGGTCAGCCCCAGCATTTT
clone size: few
J gene: TRBJ1-5
V gene: TRBV7-2
D gene: .

CDR3 protein: CASSSTVGAEEAFF
CDR3 DNA: TGTGCCAGCTCATCGACAGTAGGGGCTGAAGAAGCTTTCTTT
clone size: .
J gene: TRBJ1-1
V gene: TRBV18
D gene: .

CDR3 protein: CASSCGPPEKLFF
CDR3 DNA: TGCGCCAGCAGCTGTGGGCCCCCTGAAAAACTGTTTTTT
clone size: few
J gene: TRBJ1-4
V gene: TRBV5-1
D gene: .

CDR3 protein: CASSYSGTPLRGQYF
CDR3 DNA: TGTGCCAGCAGTTATTCCGGGACACCCCTCAGAGGGCAGTACTTC
clone size: .
J gene: TRBJ2-7
V gene: TRBV6-5
D gene: .

CDR3 protein: CASSMGLAGVSYEQFF
CDR3 DNA: TGTGCCAGCAGCATGGGACTAGCGGGAGTGTCGTATGAGCAGTTCTTC
clone size: few
J gene: TRBJ2-1
V gene: TRBV5-6
D gene: TRBD2

CDR3 protein: CASSPRPGGELFF
CDR3 DNA: TGTGCCAGCAGCCCCAGGCCCGGCGGGGAGCTGTTTTTT
clone size: .
J gene: TRBJ2-2
V gene: TRBV7-2
D gene: .

CDR3 protein: CASSYEGREPLHF
CDR3 DNA: TGTGCCAGCAGTTACGAGGGGAGGGAACCCCTCCACTTT
clone size: once
J gene: TRBJ1-6
V gene: TRBV6-2/TRBV6-3
D gene: .

CDR3 protein: CAWSRPRTEETQYF
CDR3 DNA: TGTGCCTGGAGCCGGCCCAGGACAGAAGAGACCCAGTACTTC
clone size: .
J gene: TRBJ2-5
V gene: TRBV30
D gene: .